The present entry profiles one T cell receptor beta chain with its context. Trimming removed 4 bases from V and 1 base from J, with 13 bases in between. Germline assignment: CDR1 LNHDA and CDR2 SQIVND (reference sequence). CDR3 length: 15 amino acids. The data were taken from a study of blood T cell repertoires in COVID-19. Study-level background: Acute and convalescent COVID-19 samples came from the United States, Italy and Spain. T cells, B-cell-depleted T cells, or PBMCs supplied cDNA or gDNA.

Sequencing used immunoSEQ multiplex PCR; TCRdb keeps in-frame clones, though not all of them. The sample consists of a few hundred thousand clones, approximately 82% of them appearing once. Sequencing was performed on peripheral blood. The gene calls are TRBV19 and TRBJ1-2; tentative D call: TRBD1 (6 bases). The TCR originated in a woman between 18 and 30 years old with acute or convalescent COVID-19. The CDR3 DNA reads TGTGCCAGTAGTACAGGACAGTGGCTTAACTATGGCTACACCTTC. It encodes CASSTGQWLNYGYTF.